A selection of T cell receptor beta chains follows, all from one sample in a study of blood T cell repertoires in COVID-19. The data were produced by immunoSEQ multiplex PCR, yet TCRdb's version contains in-frame clones alone and is incomplete. The top ten hold 0.98% of the sample, which has 200,000 to 250,000 clones, approximately 84% seen once. The sequenced sample consisted of peripheral blood. These receptors all come from a man in his forties or fifties with acute or convalescent COVID-19. CDR3s include the opening cysteine and the closing phenylalanine or tryptophan. A D gene is named only where the DNA matches it firmly. The size of a clone is reported for some rows only, either as once, few or many, or as a class for expanded clones.

j_call: TRBJ2-7
d_call: TRBD1
clone_size: -
v_call: TRBV29-1
cdr3_nt: TGCAGCGTTTCTTCCGGGACAGGGGACCTCACCTACGAGCAGTACTTC
cdr3_aa: CSVSSGTGDLTYEQYF

j_call: TRBJ1-1
d_call: -
clone_size: -
v_call: TRBV5-4
cdr3_nt: TGTGCCAGCAGCCCAGACAGGCGGACGAACACTGAAGCTTTCTTT
cdr3_aa: CASSPDRRTNTEAFF

j_call: TRBJ1-6
d_call: -
clone_size: -
v_call: TRBV5-6
cdr3_nt: TGTGCCAGCAGCTCGGACACGACCAATTCACCCCTCCACTTT
cdr3_aa: CASSSDTTNSPLHF

j_call: TRBJ2-1
d_call: TRBD2
clone_size: -
v_call: TRBV28
cdr3_nt: TGTGCCAGCAGTGGCGACCTAGCGGGAGATTACAATGAGCAGTTCTTC
cdr3_aa: CASSGDLAGDYNEQFF

j_call: TRBJ2-1
d_call: TRBD2
clone_size: once
v_call: TRBV9
cdr3_nt: TGTGCCAGCAGCGTCCGAGCGGGGGGGCCGAATGAGCAGTTCTTC
cdr3_aa: CASSVRAGGPNEQFF

j_call: TRBJ2-2
d_call: -
clone_size: -
v_call: TRBV3-1/TRBV3-2
cdr3_nt: TGTGCCAGCAGCCTCGGCCCCGGGCAGGGAGGAACCGGGGAGCTGTTTTTT
cdr3_aa: CASSLGPGQGGTGELFF

j_call: TRBJ2-7
d_call: -
clone_size: -
v_call: TRBV11-2
cdr3_nt: TGTGCCAGCAGGGAGGCTCGAGGCGATGGACCCTACGAGCAGTACTTC
cdr3_aa: CASREARGDGPYEQYF

j_call: TRBJ1-1
d_call: -
clone_size: -
v_call: TRBV27
cdr3_nt: TGTGCCAGCAGATATGGACGGGGGTCTGAAGCTTTCTTT
cdr3_aa: CASRYGRGSEAFF

j_call: TRBJ1-5
d_call: TRBD1
clone_size: -
v_call: TRBV12-5
cdr3_nt: TGTGCTCGGGGGGGGGAGGGGGCAGTTCAGCCCCAGCATTTT
cdr3_aa: CARGGEGAVQPQHF

j_call: TRBJ2-5
d_call: -
clone_size: -
v_call: TRBV29-1
cdr3_nt: TGCAGCGTTGAAGCTGCGGCCGGTGAGACCCAGTACTTC
cdr3_aa: CSVEAAAGETQYF

j_call: TRBJ2-7
d_call: -
clone_size: -
v_call: TRBV13
cdr3_nt: TGTGCCAGCGGTTGGAAGGGGTACGAGCAGTACTTC
cdr3_aa: CASGWKGYEQYF

j_call: TRBJ2-7
d_call: -
clone_size: -
v_call: TRBV12-3/TRBV12-4
cdr3_nt: TGTGCCAGCAGTTTCAGGGACTACGAGCAGTACTTC
cdr3_aa: CASSFRDYEQYF

j_call: TRBJ1-1
d_call: -
clone_size: -
v_call: TRBV6-4
cdr3_nt: TGTGCCAGCAGTGTTTCAGGGAACACTGAAGCTTTCTTT
cdr3_aa: CASSVSGNTEAFF

j_call: TRBJ1-2
d_call: TRBD1
clone_size: -
v_call: TRBV6-5
cdr3_nt: TGTGCCAGCAGTCTAACAGGGGCCGGAGGCTACACCTTC
cdr3_aa: CASSLTGAGGYTF

j_call: TRBJ1-1
d_call: TRBD1
clone_size: -
v_call: TRBV5-1
cdr3_nt: TGCGCCAGCAGATCTAAGGGACAGGGGAACACTGAAGCTTTCTTT
cdr3_aa: CASRSKGQGNTEAFF

j_call: TRBJ2-4
d_call: -
clone_size: -
v_call: TRBV9
cdr3_nt: TGTGCCAGCAGCGTCGGCGGGGTCCGGGACATTCAGTACTTC
cdr3_aa: CASSVGGVRDIQYF